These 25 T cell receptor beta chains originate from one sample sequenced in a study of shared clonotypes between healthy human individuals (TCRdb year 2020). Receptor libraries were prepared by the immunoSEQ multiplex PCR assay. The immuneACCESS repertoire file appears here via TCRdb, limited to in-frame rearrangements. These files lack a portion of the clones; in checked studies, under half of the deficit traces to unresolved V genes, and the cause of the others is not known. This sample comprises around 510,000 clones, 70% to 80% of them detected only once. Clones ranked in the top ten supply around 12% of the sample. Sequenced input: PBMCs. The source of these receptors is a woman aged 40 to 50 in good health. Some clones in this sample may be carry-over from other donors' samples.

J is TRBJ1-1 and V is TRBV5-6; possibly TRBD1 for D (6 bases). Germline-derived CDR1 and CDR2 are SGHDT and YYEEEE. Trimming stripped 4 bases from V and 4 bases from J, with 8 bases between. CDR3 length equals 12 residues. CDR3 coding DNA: TGTGCCAGCAGCCAGGGGTTCACTGAAGCTTTCTTT. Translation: CASSQGFTEAFF.

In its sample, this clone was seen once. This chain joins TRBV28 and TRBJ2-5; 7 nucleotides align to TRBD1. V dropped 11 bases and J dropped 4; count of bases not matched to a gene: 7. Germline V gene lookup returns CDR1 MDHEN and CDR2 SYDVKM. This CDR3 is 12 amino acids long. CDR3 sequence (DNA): TGTGCCGGTTCAGGGGGATCAGAGACCCAGTACTTC. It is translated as CAGSGGSETQYF.

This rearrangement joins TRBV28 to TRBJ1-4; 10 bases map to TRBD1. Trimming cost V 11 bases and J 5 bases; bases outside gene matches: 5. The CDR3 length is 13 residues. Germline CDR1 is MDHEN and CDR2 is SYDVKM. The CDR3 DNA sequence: TGTGCCGGGCGGGACAGGGGAAATGAAAAACTGTTTTTT. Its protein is CAGRDRGNEKLFF.

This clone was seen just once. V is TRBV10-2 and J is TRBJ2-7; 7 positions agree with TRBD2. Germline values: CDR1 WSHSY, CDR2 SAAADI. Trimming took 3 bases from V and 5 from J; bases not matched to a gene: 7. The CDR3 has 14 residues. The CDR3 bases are TGCGCCAGCAGTGAAAGCGGGAATGGGAACGAGCAGTACTTC. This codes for CASSESGNGNEQYF.

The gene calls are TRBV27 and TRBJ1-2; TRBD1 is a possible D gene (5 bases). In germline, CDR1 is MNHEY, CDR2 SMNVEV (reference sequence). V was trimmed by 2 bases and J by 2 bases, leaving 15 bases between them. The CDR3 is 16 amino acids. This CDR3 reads CASSLGGGKGNYGYTF. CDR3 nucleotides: TGTGCCAGCAGTTTAGGGGGGGGAAAGGGGAACTATGGCTACACCTTC.

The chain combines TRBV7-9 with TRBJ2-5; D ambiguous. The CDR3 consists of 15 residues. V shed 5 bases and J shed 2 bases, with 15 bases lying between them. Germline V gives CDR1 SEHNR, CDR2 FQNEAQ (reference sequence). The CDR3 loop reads CASSLGRHGQETQYF. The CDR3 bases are TGTGCCAGCAGCCTTGGGCGACATGGGCAAGAGACCCAGTACTTC.

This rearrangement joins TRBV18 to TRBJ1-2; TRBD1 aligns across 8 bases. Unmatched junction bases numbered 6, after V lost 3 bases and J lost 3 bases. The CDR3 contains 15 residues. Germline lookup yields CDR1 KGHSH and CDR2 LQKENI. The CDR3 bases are TGTGCCAGCTCACCGGCGACAGGGGTTGACTATGGCTACACCTTC. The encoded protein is CASSPATGVDYGYTF.

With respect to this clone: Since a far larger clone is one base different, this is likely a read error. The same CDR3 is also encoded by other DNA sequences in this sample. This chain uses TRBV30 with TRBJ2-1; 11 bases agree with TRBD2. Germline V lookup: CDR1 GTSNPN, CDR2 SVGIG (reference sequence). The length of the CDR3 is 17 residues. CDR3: CAWSVSPGGLADNEQFF. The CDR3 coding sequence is TGCGCCTGGAGTGTTTCCCCGGGGGGACTAGCGGACAATGAGCAGTTCTTC.

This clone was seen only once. Written as DNA, the CDR3 is TGTGCCAGCTCAGCAACCGGGACAGGGGACGGCGCTTTCTTT. It codes for CASSATGTGDGAFF. The J gene is TRBJ1-1, the V gene TRBV18; 10 bases fit TRBD1. This CDR3 comprises 14 residues. The germline V gene encodes CDR1 KGHSH and CDR2 LQKENI. Trimming at V came to 5 bases and at J to 11 bases, leaving 11 bases not matched to a gene. The whole variable domain, remainder taken from reference TRBV18 and TRBJ1-1, is NAGVMQNPRHLVRRRGQEARLRCSPMKGHSHVYWYRQLPEEGLKFMVYLQKENIIDESGMPKERFSAEFPKEGPSILRIQQVVRGDSAAYFCASSATGTGDGAFFGQGTRLTVV.

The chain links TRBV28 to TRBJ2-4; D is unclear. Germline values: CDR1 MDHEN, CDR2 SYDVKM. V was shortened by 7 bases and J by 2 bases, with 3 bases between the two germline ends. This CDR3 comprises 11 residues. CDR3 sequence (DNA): TGTGCCAGCACTTCCAAAAACATTCAGTACTTC. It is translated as CASTSKNIQYF.

The CDR3 DNA reads TGTGCCAGCAGAACGGGACTAGCGGGAGGATACGAGCAGTACTTC. Its protein product is CASRTGLAGGYEQYF. V and J are TRBV6-5 and TRBJ2-7; TRBD2 matches 15 bases. The germline gives CDR1 MNHEY, CDR2 SVGAGI. The V and J ends lost 6 bases and 4 bases, in that order; junction bases with no gene match: 4. The CDR3 sequence is 15 residues long.

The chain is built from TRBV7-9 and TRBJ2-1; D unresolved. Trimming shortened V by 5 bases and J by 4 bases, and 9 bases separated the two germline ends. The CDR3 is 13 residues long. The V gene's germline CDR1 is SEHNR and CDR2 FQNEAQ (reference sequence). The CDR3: CASSKTEYNEQFF. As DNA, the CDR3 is TGTGCCAGCAGCAAAACAGAGTACAATGAGCAGTTCTTC.

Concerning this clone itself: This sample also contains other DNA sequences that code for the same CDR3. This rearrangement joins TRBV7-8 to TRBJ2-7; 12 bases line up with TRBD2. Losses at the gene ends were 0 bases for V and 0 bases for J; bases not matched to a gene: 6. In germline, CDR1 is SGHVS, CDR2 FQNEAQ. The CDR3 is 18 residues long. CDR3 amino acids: CASSLAGTSGPSSYEQYF. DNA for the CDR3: TGTGCCAGCAGCTTAGCCGGGACTAGCGGGCCCAGCTCCTACGAGCAGTACTTC. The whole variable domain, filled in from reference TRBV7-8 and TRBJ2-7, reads GAGVSQSPRYKVAKRGQDVALRCDPISGHVSLFWYQQALGQGPEFLTYFQNEAQLDKSGLPSDRFFAERPEGSVSTLKIQRTQQEDSAVYLCASSLAGTSGPSSYEQYFGPGTRLTVT.

The CDR3 DNA reads TGTGCCAGCAGCTCCTCGGGCCCTGGGGAGACCCAGTACTTC. It is translated as CASSSSGPGETQYF. The chain joins TRBV7-2 to TRBJ2-5; unclear D gene. CDR1 is SGHTA, CDR2 FQGNSA, per germline. The ends were cut back, 4 bases at V and 5 bases at J, with 14 bases in the middle. This CDR3 has 14 residues. The whole variable domain, filled in from reference TRBV7-2 and TRBJ2-5, reads GAGVSQSPSNKVTEKGKDVELRCDPISGHTALYWYRQSLGQGLEFLIYFQGNSAPDKSGLPSDRFSAERTGGSVSTLTIQRTQQEDSAVYLCASSSSGPGETQYFGPGTRLLVL.

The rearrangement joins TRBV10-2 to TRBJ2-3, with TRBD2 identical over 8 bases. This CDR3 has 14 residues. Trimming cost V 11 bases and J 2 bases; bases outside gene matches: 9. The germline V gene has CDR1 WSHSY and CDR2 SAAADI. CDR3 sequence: CASGASGHTDTQYF. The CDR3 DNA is TGCGCCTCCGGGGCTAGCGGGCACACAGATACGCAGTATTTT.

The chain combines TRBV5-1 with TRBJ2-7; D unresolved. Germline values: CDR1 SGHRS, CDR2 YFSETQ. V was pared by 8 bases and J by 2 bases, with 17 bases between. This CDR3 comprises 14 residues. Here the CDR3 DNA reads TGCGCCAGTCACCGCCCGGAGTCAGCCTACGAGCAGTACTTC. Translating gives CASHRPESAYEQYF. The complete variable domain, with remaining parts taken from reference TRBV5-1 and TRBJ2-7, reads KAGVTQTPRYLIKTRGQQVTLSCSPISGHRSVSWYQQTPGQGLQFLFEYFSETQRNKGNFPGRFSGRQFSNSRSEMNVSTLELGDSALYLCASHRPESAYEQYFGPGTRLTVT.

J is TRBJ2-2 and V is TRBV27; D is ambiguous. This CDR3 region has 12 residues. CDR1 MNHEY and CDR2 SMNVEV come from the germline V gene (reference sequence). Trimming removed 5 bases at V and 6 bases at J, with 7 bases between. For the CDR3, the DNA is TGTGCCAGCAGTCGCCCAGCCGGGGAGCTGTTTTTT. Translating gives CASSRPAGELFF.

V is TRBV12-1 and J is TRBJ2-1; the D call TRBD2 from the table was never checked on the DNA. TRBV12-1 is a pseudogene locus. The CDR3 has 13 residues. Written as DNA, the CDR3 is TGTGCCAGCAGCTTTGGGATAGCGGGAGAGCAGTTCTTC. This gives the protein CASSFGIAGEQFF.

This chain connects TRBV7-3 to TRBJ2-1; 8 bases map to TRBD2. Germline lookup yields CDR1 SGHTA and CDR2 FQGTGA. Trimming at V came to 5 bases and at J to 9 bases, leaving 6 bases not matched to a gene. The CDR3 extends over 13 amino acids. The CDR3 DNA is TGTGCCAGCAGCATGACTAGCGTCGGTGAGCAGTTCTTC. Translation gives CASSMTSVGEQFF.

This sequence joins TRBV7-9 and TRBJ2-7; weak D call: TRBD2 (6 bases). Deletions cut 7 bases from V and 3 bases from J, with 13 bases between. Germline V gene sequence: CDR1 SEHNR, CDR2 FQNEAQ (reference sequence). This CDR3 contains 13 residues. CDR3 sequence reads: CASIPLGSYEQYF. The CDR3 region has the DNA TGTGCCAGCATTCCACTCGGGAGCTACGAGCAGTACTTC.

The CDR3 region is CSVPGTGGNTIYF. CDR3 nucleotide sequence: TGCAGCGTCCCCGGGACAGGTGGAAACACCATATATTTT. The rearrangement links TRBV29-1 to TRBJ1-3, with 8 bases identical to TRBD1. CDR3 length equals 13 residues. J was trimmed by 3 bases and V by 6 bases; bases with no gene match: 4. Germline lookup yields CDR1 SQVTM and CDR2 ANQGSEA.

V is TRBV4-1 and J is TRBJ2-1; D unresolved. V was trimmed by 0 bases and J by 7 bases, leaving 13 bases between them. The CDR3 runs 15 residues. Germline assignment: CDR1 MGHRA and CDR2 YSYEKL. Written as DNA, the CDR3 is TGCGCCAGCAGCCAAGATCCGACTTGGAATAATGAGCAGTTCTTC. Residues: CASSQDPTWNNEQFF.

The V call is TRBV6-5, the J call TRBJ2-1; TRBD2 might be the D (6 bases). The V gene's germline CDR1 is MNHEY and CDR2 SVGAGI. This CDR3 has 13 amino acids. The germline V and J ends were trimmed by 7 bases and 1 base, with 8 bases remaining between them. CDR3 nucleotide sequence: TGTGCCAGCACGCGGGGTTCCTACAATGAGCAGTTCTTC. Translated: CASTRGSYNEQFF.

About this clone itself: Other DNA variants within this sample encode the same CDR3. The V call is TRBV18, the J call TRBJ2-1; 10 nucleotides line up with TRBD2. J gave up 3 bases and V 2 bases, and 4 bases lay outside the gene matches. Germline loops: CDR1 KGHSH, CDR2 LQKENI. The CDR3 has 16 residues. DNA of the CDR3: TGTGCCAGCTCACCATGCCTAGCGGGGGACTACAATGAGCAGTTCTTC. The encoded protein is CASSPCLAGDYNEQFF.

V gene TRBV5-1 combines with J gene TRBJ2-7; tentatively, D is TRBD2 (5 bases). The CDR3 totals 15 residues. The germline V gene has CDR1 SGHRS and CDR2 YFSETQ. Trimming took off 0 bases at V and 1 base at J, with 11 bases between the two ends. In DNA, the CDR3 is TGCGCCAGCAGCTTGGAAGGGAGAAGGTCCTACGAGCAGTACTTC. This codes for CASSLEGRRSYEQYF.